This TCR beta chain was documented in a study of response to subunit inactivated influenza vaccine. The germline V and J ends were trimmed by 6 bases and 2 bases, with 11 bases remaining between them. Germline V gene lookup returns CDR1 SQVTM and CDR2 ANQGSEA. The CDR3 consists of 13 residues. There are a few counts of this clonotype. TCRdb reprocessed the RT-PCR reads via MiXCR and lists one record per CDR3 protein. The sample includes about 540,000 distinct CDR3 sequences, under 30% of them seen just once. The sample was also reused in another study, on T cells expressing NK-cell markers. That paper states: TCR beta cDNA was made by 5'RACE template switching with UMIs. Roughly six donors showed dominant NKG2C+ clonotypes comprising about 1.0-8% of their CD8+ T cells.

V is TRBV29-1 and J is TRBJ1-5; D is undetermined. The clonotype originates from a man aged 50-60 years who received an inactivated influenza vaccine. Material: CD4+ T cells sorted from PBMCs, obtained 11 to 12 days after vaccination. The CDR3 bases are TGCAGCGTCGGGGTTGGTGGCAATCAGCCCCAGCATTTT. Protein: CSVGVGGNQPQHF. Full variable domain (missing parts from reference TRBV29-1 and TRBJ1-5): SAVISQKPSRDICQRGTSLTIQCQVDSQVTMMFWYRQQPGQSLTLIATANQGSEATYESGFVIDKFPISRPNLTFSTLTVSNMSPEDSSIYLCSVGVGGNQPQHFGDGTRLSIL.